The source of this TCR beta chain is a study of tumor-infiltrating lymphocytes in primary liver carcinoma. Bulk tissue was left unsorted, and RNA and DNA were co-extracted from about 20-30 mg of it. The CDR3 contains 15 residues. Germline values: CDR1 MNHEY, CDR2 SVGAGI. Whole-study results and caveats: Top-250-clone fractions were significantly higher in tumors than in blood (p = 0.039).

Priming with a constant-region primer yielded TCR beta cDNA from approximately 500 ng total RNA. Three nested multiplex PCR rounds of slightly modified ARM-PCR generated TCR beta libraries. Running roughly 10 cycles apiece, the first two PCR rounds relied on TRBV1-TRBV30 forward primers together with a C-beta reverse primer. A single record per CDR3 protein comes from TCRdb applying MiXCR to the multiplex PCR reads. The sample shows 100,000 to 120,000 distinct CDR3 sequences, approximately 80% of them seen only once. A word on this clonotype: The antigen is undetermined. One junction end does not reproduce the germline sequence, and a read error may be involved.

The chain links TRBV6-5 to TRBJ2-3; 7 bases map to TRBD2. Material for sequencing was liver tumor tissue from sampling region 3. Subset indicated: tumor region T3, left-lateral pole. This sequence originates from a man in his forties with primary liver carcinoma and hepatitis B virus infection. The CDR3 DNA reads as TGTGTCAGCAACCCAGGACTAGTGGGAACGGATACGCAGTATTTT. Its translation is CVSNPGLVGTDTQYF.